This TCR beta chain was sequenced during a study of blood T cells in healthy people across ages. Overall study results and limits: Both naive CD4+ cell counts and diversity were greater in long-lived donors than in aged donors.

The CDR3 sequence is 11 residues long. With 3 bases removed from V and 14 bases from J, the gap between germline ends came to 11 bases. To note about this clonotype: Its antigen is unknown.

Alongside a J-beta primer mix, a sample-barcoded 5' primer served in a second PCR lasting about 7 to 11 cycles. TCRdb itself ran the 5' RACE reads through MiXCR, one entry per CDR3 protein. The table includes about 1.7 million distinct CDR3 sequences, roughly 30% detected once. The source material was blood. The chain couples TRBV12-3 or TRBV12-4 to TRBJ2-4; TRBD2 is a possible D gene (6 bases). This clonotype was sampled from a woman aged 30 to 39 in good health. The CDR3 DNA follows: TGTGCCAGCAGTTTCCAGCGGGTGGAGTACTTC. This codes for CASSFQRVEYF.